Following are 8 T cell receptor beta chains from one sample sequenced in a study of T cells after yellow fever vaccination (dated by TCRdb to about 2019). The label giving this sample's treatment or condition can be read as: live attenuated yellow fever vaccine strain. The library was obtained by 5' RACE. TCRdb names Illumina HiSeq 2500 as the instrument used. TCRdb handled the public reads itself, with Q25 trimming in fastp and clone calling in MiXCR, and kept productive beta chains. Rows with one shared CDR3 protein collapse into an entry with the most common genes and DNA. The sample profile shows under 600,000 distinct CDR3 sequences; about 14% of them were found once. About an eighth of the sample rests with the top ten. Specimen: PBMCs, collected on the day of the yellow fever booster vaccination. The receptors come from a man aged 25-40 years who received the YFV17D yellow fever vaccine.

The CDR3 nucleotides are TGCAGCGTTGGAACAGGGCCAGAGACCCAGTACTTC. Translation: CSVGTGPETQYF. V is TRBV29-1 and J is TRBJ2-5; a weak D match, TRBD1 (6 bases). The V and J ends lost 4 bases and 4 bases respectively, with 10 bases between them. From germline, CDR1 is SQVTM and CDR2 ANQGSEA. The CDR3 runs 12 residues.

The V call is TRBV20-1, the J call TRBJ1-6; 9 bases align to TRBD1. The J segment lost 10 bases and the V segment lost 2 bases, leaving 12 bases of the junction unmatched. The V gene's germline CDR1 is DFQATT and CDR2 SNEGSKA (reference sequence). The CDR3 loop spans 16 amino acids. For the CDR3, the DNA is TGCAGTGCTAGAAAAGCGGACAGGGGAGAAGTCTCACCCCTCCACTTT. Encoded protein: CSARKADRGEVSPLHF.

This clonotype was counted a few times. The chain links TRBV3-1 to TRBJ2-3; D may be TRBD2 (6 bases). Trimming removed 10 bases from V and 4 bases from J, with 15 bases in between. This CDR3 is built from 13 residues. Per germline, CDR1 LGHDT and CDR2 YNNKEL (reference sequence). DNA for the CDR3: TGTGCCACCCGATCAGCGGGCTCAGATACGCAGTATTTT. Amino acid sequence: CATRSAGSDTQYF.

This clonotype has ten or more counts. The J gene is TRBJ2-1, the V gene TRBV6-5; D perhaps matches TRBD1 (6 bases). The CDR3 is made up of 13 amino acids. Per germline, CDR1 MNHEY and CDR2 SVGAGI. Deletions cut 6 bases from V and 1 base from J, with 7 bases between. The CDR3 DNA reads TGTGCCAGCAGACAGGGATCCTACAATGAGCAGTTCTTC. Protein sequence: CASRQGSYNEQFF.

Only a few counts were recorded for this clonotype. V usage is TRBV5-5 and J usage is TRBJ1-4, with 7 bases identical to TRBD1. V dropped 1 base and J dropped 8; count of bases not matched to a gene: 8. The germline V gene has CDR1 SGHKS and CDR2 YYEKEE (reference sequence). The CDR3 contains 15 residues. The CDR3 nucleotides are TGTGCCAGCAGCTTGTATGTAGGACAGGACGAAAAACTGTTTTTT. It translates to CASSLYVGQDEKLFF. Full variable domain (rest looked up from reference TRBV5-5 and TRBJ1-4): DAGVTQSPTHLIKTRGQQVTLRCSPISGHKSVSWYQQVLGQGPQFIFQYYEKEERGRGNFPDRFSARQFPNYSSELNVNALLLGDSALYLCASSLYVGQDEKLFFGSGTQLSVL.

In its sample, this clonotype was seen a few times. This chain joins TRBV6-1 and TRBJ2-6, with D possibly matching TRBD1 (5 bases). The CDR3 is made up of 16 amino acids. From germline, CDR1 is MNHNS and CDR2 SASEGT. Between the trimmed V and J ends, which lost 7 bases and 2 bases, there was a span of 15 bases. CDR3 nucleotide sequence: TGTGCCAGCAACCCCCCAGGGCTTCCTGGGGCCAACGTCCTGACTTTC. Translation: CASNPPGLPGANVLTF.

The sample holds many counts of this clonotype. The rearrangement links TRBV29-1 to TRBJ2-3; weak D call: TRBD2 (6 bases). Between the trimmed V and J ends, which lost 8 bases and 0 bases, there was a span of 15 bases. Germline V CDR1 and CDR2: SQVTM, ANQGSEA. The CDR3 length is 14 residues. CDR3 nucleotide sequence: TGCAGCATCAGGACTACCGCTAGCACAGATACGCAGTATTTT. Residues: CSIRTTASTDTQYF.

The rearrangement uses TRBV23-1 and TRBJ2-7, with D perhaps matching TRBD1 (6 bases). TRBV23-1 is an ORF for which the function is uncertain. V lost 2 bases and J 2 bases, leaving 13 bases between the germline ends. This CDR3 contains 15 residues. The DNA for the CDR3 is TGCGCCAGCAGTCAAACAACAGGGTACCCCTACGAGCAGTACTTC. Protein sequence: CASSQTTGYPYEQYF.